This TCR beta chain comes out of a study of blood T cell repertoires in COVID-19. Study context: Acute-phase and convalescent COVID-19 samples originated in the United States, Italy and Spain.

This clone is a singleton in its sample. Patients in Seattle were enrolled during active infection, then followed longitudinally. Generated by immunoSEQ multiplex PCR, the TCRdb table keeps only in-frame clones and is missing some. The repertoire holds over 150,000 clones, 80% to 85% seen once, with 6.5% to 7.5% in the top ten. The germline V gene encodes CDR1 SGHVS and CDR2 FQNEAQ. The CDR3 is made up of 14 amino acids. With 1 base removed from V and 8 bases from J, the gap between germline ends came to 11 bases. The receptor was isolated from a woman in her thirties or forties with COVID-19, enrolled during active disease. The sample taken for sequencing was peripheral blood. The rearrangement uses TRBV7-8 and TRBJ1-4; D unresolved. The CDR3: CASSLVGRVEKLFF. CDR3 bases: TGTGCCAGCAGCTTAGTAGGGAGGGTGGAAAAACTGTTTTTT.